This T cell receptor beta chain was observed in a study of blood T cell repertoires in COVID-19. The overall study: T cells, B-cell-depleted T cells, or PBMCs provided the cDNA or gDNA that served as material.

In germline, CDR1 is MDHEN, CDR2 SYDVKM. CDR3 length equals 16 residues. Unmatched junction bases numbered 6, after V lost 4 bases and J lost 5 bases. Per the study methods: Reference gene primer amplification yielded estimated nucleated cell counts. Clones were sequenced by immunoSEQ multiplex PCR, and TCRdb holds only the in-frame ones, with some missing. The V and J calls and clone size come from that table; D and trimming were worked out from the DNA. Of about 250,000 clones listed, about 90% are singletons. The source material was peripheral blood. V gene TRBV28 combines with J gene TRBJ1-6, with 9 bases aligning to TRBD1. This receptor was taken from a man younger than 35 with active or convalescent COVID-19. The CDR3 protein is CASSSTGGRDNSPLHF. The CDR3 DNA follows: TGTGCCAGCAGTTCCACAGGGGGCAGGGATAATTCACCCCTCCACTTT.